This TCR beta chain stems from a study of T-cell reconstitution after alpha-beta-depleted transplantation in children. CDR1 KGHSH and CDR2 LQKENI come from the germline V gene. The CDR3 spans 16 residues. V shed 2 bases and J shed 0 bases, with 10 bases lying between them. This sample's TCRbeta library carried unique molecular identifier barcodes. One entry per CDR3 protein results from TCRdb running MiXCR on the PCR reads. The repertoire consists of around 580,000 distinct CDR3 sequences, with more than 20% occurring once and the leading ten covering 13% to 15%. This clonotype was counted between two and nine times.

This TCR derives from a boy in the first two years of life who had a stem cell transplant for acute myeloid leukemia, so the T cells may come from the graft donor. Material: PBMCs, mostly from graft donor cells, obtained 360 days after TCRalphabeta/CD19-depleted stem cell transplant. The chain carries TRBV18 and TRBJ2-2; D gene unclear. CDR3 loop: CASSPGRNANTGELFF. The DNA for the CDR3 is TGTGCCAGCTCACCAGGACGAAATGCGAACACCGGGGAGCTGTTTTTT.